This passage covers 32 T cell receptor beta chains from one sample sequenced in a study of shared clonotypes between healthy human individuals. The table came from immunoSEQ multiplex PCR; TCRdb's copy has only in-frame clones and leaves some out. The sample yields 2 million to 2.5 million clones, 93% seen once. The sequenced material came from naive CD4+ T cells from PBMCs. Documented subset: CD45RA+ positively selected. The receptors originated from a man between 18 and 29 years old in good health. Some clones in this sample may be carry-over from other donors' samples.

The chain employs TRBV7-2 and TRBJ2-7; D may be TRBD2 (5 bases). In germline, CDR1 is SGHTA, CDR2 FQGNSA. V was trimmed by 1 base and J by 5 bases, leaving 12 bases between them. The CDR3 consists of 14 residues. CDR3 DNA sequence: TGTGCCAGCAGCTTAGTTCGGGTGACTAACGAGCAGTACTTC. Encoded protein: CASSLVRVTNEQYF.

The J gene is TRBJ2-1, the V gene TRBV18; 7 bases agree with TRBD2. Per the germline V gene, CDR1 is KGHSH and CDR2 is LQKENI. The CDR3 runs 13 residues. Losses at the gene ends were 4 bases for V and 12 bases for J; bases not matched to a gene: 9. The chain's CDR3 is CASSRPNGEGQFF. The CDR3 region has the DNA TGTGCCAGCTCACGACCAAACGGGGAGGGGCAGTTCTTC.

This sequence joins TRBV28 and TRBJ2-1, with 8 bases matching TRBD1. This CDR3 has 15 residues. The germline CDR1 and CDR2 sequences are MDHEN and SYDVKM. V lost 8 bases and J lost 5; bases outside the gene matches: 11. This CDR3 reads CASATPGTGDNEQFF. The CDR3, as DNA: TGTGCCAGCGCTACCCCCGGGACAGGAGACAATGAGCAGTTCTTC.

This clone was observed a single time. The CDR3: CASSEAWTGGSYGYTF. The CDR3 region has the DNA TGTGCCAGCAGTGAAGCCTGGACAGGGGGGAGCTATGGCTACACCTTC. V and J are TRBV6-1 and TRBJ1-2; 10 bases match TRBD1. Per germline, CDR1 MNHNS and CDR2 SASEGT. V trimming: 0 bases; J trimming: 4 bases; junction bases outside the gene matches: 5. The CDR3 spans 16 residues.

V gene TRBV21-1 combines with J gene TRBJ2-3; the D call TRBD2 from the table was never checked on the DNA. TRBV21-1 is a listed pseudogene. CDR3 length: 17 amino acids. The CDR3 sequence: CASGHRILATITDTQYF. The CDR3 DNA reads as TGTGCCAGCGGTCACCGAATACTAGCGACCATCACAGATACGCAGTATTTT.

The V gene is TRBV2, the J gene TRBJ1-2, with a weak D call TRBD1 (6 bases). The CDR3 has 14 amino acids. CDR1 and CDR2 (germline): SNHLY, FYNNEI. The V end was cut by 2 bases, the J end by 8 bases, with 15 bases between. The CDR3 loop reads CASSERPQGQGYTF. CDR3 DNA sequence: TGTGCCAGCAGTGAAAGGCCCCAGGGGCAGGGCTACACCTTC.

This clone was observed a single time. The chain recombines TRBV7-9 with TRBJ2-7; no clear D. The CDR3 extends over 15 amino acids. Germline V CDR1 and CDR2: SEHNR, FQNEAQ (reference sequence). V lost 8 bases, J lost 5 bases, and 22 bases lay in between. For the CDR3, the DNA is TGTGCCAGCTCTCCCCACCACGGGTCCGCGGACGAGCAGTACTTC. Translated: CASSPHHGSADEQYF.

This sequence joins TRBV28 and TRBJ2-5; TRBD1 matches at 10 bases. The J call may be mistaken, given a closer DNA end match to TRBJ2-7. Germline CDR1 is MDHEN and CDR2 is SYDVKM. The CDR3 contains 16 residues. CDR3 amino acids: CASADRGDLSSYEQYF. The CDR3, as DNA: TGTGCCAGTGCGGACAGGGGGGATTTAAGCTCCTACGAGCAGTACTTC.

A single count supports this clone. This chain links TRBV29-1 with TRBJ1-1, with D possibly matching TRBD1 (5 bases). Germline V gene lookup returns CDR1 SQVTM and CDR2 ANQGSEA. The CDR3 is made up of 13 amino acids. V lost 4 bases, J lost 6 bases, and 15 bases lay in between. CDR3 amino acids: CSVGRGGAAEAFF. CDR3 sequence (DNA): TGCAGCGTTGGAAGGGGTGGTGCCGCTGAAGCTTTCTTT.

The chain recombines TRBV28 with TRBJ2-5, with 7 positions matching TRBD1. Looked up from germline, CDR1 is MDHEN and CDR2 is SYDVKM. The V gene end was trimmed by 3 bases and the J gene end by 1 base; junction bases not matched to a gene: 2. The CDR3 is 14 amino acids. This CDR3 reads CASSFRDSQETQYF. The CDR3, as DNA: TGTGCCAGCAGTTTCCGGGACAGCCAAGAGACCCAGTACTTC.

The rearrangement joins TRBV28 to TRBJ2-7, with 8 positions matching TRBD1. V lost 7 bases, J lost 4 bases, and 21 bases stayed unmatched. Germline V gene lookup returns CDR1 MDHEN and CDR2 SYDVKM. This CDR3 spans 18 amino acids. The CDR3 DNA reads as TGTGCCAGCACATCAACGACCCTCGGGCAGGGGGCTTCTTACGAGCAGTACTTC. This gives the protein CASTSTTLGQGASYEQYF.

The V gene is TRBV7-8, the J gene TRBJ2-1, with 12 bases that match TRBD2. CDR3 length: 17 residues. Germline CDR1 and CDR2: SGHVS and FQNEAQ. With 5 bases clipped from V and 4 bases from J, the junction kept 9 bases outside the gene matches. CDR3 amino acids: CASSPGTSGSPYNEQFF. CDR3 sequence (DNA): TGTGCCAGCAGCCCCGGGACTAGCGGGTCTCCTTACAATGAGCAGTTCTTC.

This clone was seen a handful of times. Other DNA sequences from this sample encode an identical CDR3 as well. The chain combines TRBV28 with TRBJ1-1, with D tentatively TRBD1 (5 bases). This CDR3 has 12 residues. Germline values: CDR1 MDHEN, CDR2 SYDVKM. The V gene lost 5 bases and the J gene lost 4 bases, with 8 bases spanning the gap. The CDR3 loop is CASSQGGTEAFF. In DNA, the CDR3 is TGTGCCAGCAGTCAGGGTGGCACTGAAGCTTTCTTT.

V and J are TRBV2 and TRBJ2-7; D is undetermined. The CDR3 sequence is 13 residues long. Germline CDR1 reads SNHLY; CDR2 reads FYNNEI. V lost 5 bases, J lost 2 bases, and 10 bases lay in between. The CDR3 spells CASSKQETYEQYF. In DNA form, the CDR3 reads TGTGCCAGCAGTAAGCAGGAGACCTACGAGCAGTACTTC.

This clone was recorded a few times. The chain has TRBV9 and TRBJ1-2; tentatively, D is TRBD1 (6 bases). Trimming stripped 2 bases from V and 7 bases from J, with 12 bases between. The CDR3 is 13 amino acids. Germline CDR1 and CDR2: SGDLS and YYNGEE. The CDR3 sequence is CASSVGQSPGYTF. The CDR3 DNA sequence: TGTGCCAGCAGCGTCGGACAGAGCCCTGGCTACACCTTC.

The chain recombines TRBV6-1 with TRBJ2-7; unclear D gene. Trimming cost V 5 bases and J 2 bases, with 10 bases left between them. This CDR3 spans 13 amino acids. The germline gives CDR1 MNHNS, CDR2 SASEGT. The CDR3 reads CASSLRLPYEQYF. The CDR3 DNA reads TGTGCCAGCAGTTTACGACTCCCCTACGAGCAGTACTTC.

The chain recombines TRBV15 with TRBJ1-1, with D tentatively TRBD1 (5 bases). The CDR3 is made up of 12 amino acids. V lost 5 bases, J lost 7 bases, and 11 bases lay in between. Germline lookup yields CDR1 LNHNV and CDR2 YYDKDF (reference sequence). CDR3 DNA sequence: TGTGCCACCAGCGTCGCCAGGGATGAAGCTTTCTTT. Translation gives CATSVARDEAFF.

The rearrangement links TRBV7-9 to TRBJ2-2; unclear D gene. Per germline, CDR1 SEHNR and CDR2 FQNEAQ (reference sequence). The CDR3 has 12 residues. V shed 3 bases and J shed 4 bases, with 3 bases lying between them. The CDR3 protein is CASSFTTGELFF. CDR3 DNA sequence: TGTGCCAGCAGCTTTACCACCGGGGAGCTGTTTTTT.

This rearrangement joins TRBV5-1 to TRBJ2-7; tentative D call: TRBD2 (6 bases). V was shortened by 0 bases and J by 4 bases, with 14 bases between the two germline ends. CDR3 length: 15 residues. Germline CDR1 is SGHRS and CDR2 is YFSETQ. The CDR3 here is CASSLGDSRGYEQYF. DNA of the CDR3: TGCGCCAGCAGCTTGGGGGACTCCCGGGGGTACGAGCAGTACTTC.

V is TRBV29-1 and J is TRBJ2-1; D is unclear. From germline, CDR1 is SQVTM and CDR2 ANQGSEA. The CDR3 totals 11 residues. Trimming stripped 0 bases from V and 10 bases from J, with 7 bases between. CDR3 amino acids: CSVEDGREQFF. The CDR3 bases are TGCAGCGTTGAAGATGGTCGGGAGCAGTTCTTC.

The chain is built from TRBV6-1 and TRBJ2-7; the match to TRBD2 covers 9 bases. Germline trimming cut 6 bases from V and 1 base from J; bases unmatched to any gene: 4. CDR1 is MNHNS and CDR2 is SASEGT in the germline V gene. The CDR3 length is 14 residues. The CDR3 DNA is TGTGCCAGCAGATCTAGCGGGGATTCCTACGAGCAGTACTTC. Amino acid sequence: CASRSSGDSYEQYF.

The chain recombines TRBV19 with TRBJ1-1; no clear D gene. This CDR3 has 14 amino acids. The ends were cut back, 6 bases at V and 0 bases at J, with 11 bases in the middle. CDR1 LNHDA and CDR2 SQIVND come from the germline V gene (reference sequence). The CDR3 coding sequence is TGTGCCAGTAGGGATGGCCGATTGAACACTGAAGCTTTCTTT. Translating it yields CASRDGRLNTEAFF. Supplemented by reference TRBV19 and TRBJ1-1, the full variable domain reads DGGITQSPKYLFRKEGQNVTLSCEQNLNHDAMYWYRQDPGQGLRLIYYSQIVNDFQKGDIAEGYSVSREKKESFPLTVTSAQKNPTAFYLCASRDGRLNTEAFFGQGTRLTVV.

This chain links TRBV29-1 with TRBJ2-2; a possible D gene is TRBD1 (6 bases). The CDR3 totals 14 residues. Trimming pared 7 bases from V and 3 bases from J, leaving 15 bases between. The germline gives CDR1 SQVTM, CDR2 ANQGSEA. In DNA, the CDR3 is TGCAGCGGCCAACGGGACATTGACACCGGGGAGCTGTTTTTT. This codes for CSGQRDIDTGELFF.

V gene TRBV5-4 combines with J gene TRBJ1-1; unclear D gene. V lost 0 bases and J lost 0, with 12 bases in between. The germline V gene encodes CDR1 SGHNT and CDR2 YYREEE (reference sequence). This CDR3 spans 16 amino acids. The CDR3 DNA reads TGTGCCAGCAGCTTGGGGAAAGGAGGAATGAACACTGAAGCTTTCTTT. As protein: CASSLGKGGMNTEAFF.

This sequence joins TRBV2 and TRBJ1-3; TRBD1 matches at 7 bases. CDR1 is SNHLY, CDR2 FYNNEI, per germline. V lost 10 bases and J lost 0; bases outside the gene matches: 9. CDR3 length: 15 amino acids. The CDR3 DNA sequence: TGTGCCACCTCCCGCAGGGGGACCTCTGGAAACACCATATATTTT. Translated, it gives CATSRRGTSGNTIYF.

The chain employs TRBV20-1 and TRBJ2-7; 7 nucleotides line up with TRBD1. Germline assignment: CDR1 DFQATT and CDR2 SNEGSKA (reference sequence). Trimming cost V 6 bases and J 6 bases; bases outside gene matches: 5. CDR3 length equals 11 residues. The CDR3 DNA follows: TGCAGTGCCAGGGGGTTCGTCGAGCAGTACTTC. It encodes CSARGFVEQYF.

The chain is built from TRBV5-1 and TRBJ2-7; TRBD1 matches at 7 bases. Unmatched junction bases numbered 5, after V lost 2 bases and J lost 0 bases. Germline values: CDR1 SGHRS, CDR2 YFSETQ. The CDR3 length is 15 residues. CDR3 amino acids: CASSFLGQDSYEQYF. The CDR3 nucleotides are TGCGCCAGCAGCTTTTTAGGACAGGACTCCTACGAGCAGTACTTC.

This rearrangement joins TRBV19 to TRBJ1-2, with D possibly matching TRBD1 (6 bases). Germline values: CDR1 LNHDA, CDR2 SQIVND (reference sequence). With 4 bases removed from V and 3 bases from J, the gap between germline ends came to 12 bases. The CDR3 consists of 14 residues. This chain's CDR3 is CASSTNRADYGYTF. CDR3 coding DNA: TGTGCCAGTAGTACCAACAGGGCGGACTATGGCTACACCTTC.

The J gene is TRBJ2-7, the V gene TRBV23-1, with D possibly being TRBD1 (5 bases). TRBV23-1 is an ORF, and what it does is uncertain. The CDR3 extends over 18 amino acids. The ends were cut back, 0 bases at V and 0 bases at J, with 18 bases in the middle. In DNA, the CDR3 is TGCGCCAGCAGTCAATCGGGCCAGGGAAAGATGAGCTCCTACGAGCAGTACTTC. It yields the protein CASSQSGQGKMSSYEQYF.

CDR3 protein: CAWSFGGSEQPQHF. The CDR3, as DNA: TGTGCCTGGAGTTTTGGGGGTTCGGAACAGCCCCAGCATTTT. The chain recombines TRBV30 with TRBJ1-5; D may be TRBD1 (5 bases). Trimming removed 2 bases at V and 7 bases at J, with 15 bases between. This CDR3 is built from 14 residues. Looked up from germline, CDR1 is GTSNPN and CDR2 is SVGIG (reference sequence). Full variable domain (rest looked up from reference TRBV30 and TRBJ1-5): SQTIHQWPATLVQPVGSPLSLECTVEGTSNPNLYWYRQAAGRGLQLLFYSVGIGQISSEVPQNLSASRPQDRQFILSSKKLLLSDSGFYLCAWSFGGSEQPQHFGDGTRLSIL.

About this clone itself: The sample contains more than one DNA sequence encoding this CDR3. V and J are TRBV20-1 and TRBJ2-7, with D perhaps matching TRBD1 (6 bases). Germline V CDR1 and CDR2: DFQATT, SNEGSKA (reference sequence). The CDR3 extends over 11 amino acids. The ends were cut back, 5 bases at V and 2 bases at J, with 7 bases in the middle. In DNA, the CDR3 is TGCAGTGCTGCAGGGGCCTACGAGCAGTACTTC. It codes for CSAAGAYEQYF.

The J gene is TRBJ1-1, the V gene TRBV30, with D possibly TRBD1 on 5 matching bases. V lost 2 bases and J lost 3, with 10 bases in between. CDR1 and CDR2 from the germline V gene are GTSNPN and SVGIG (reference sequence). The CDR3 length is 13 residues. This CDR3 is CAWSSGRDTEAFF. The CDR3 DNA follows: TGTGCCTGGAGTTCGGGGCGGGACACTGAAGCTTTCTTT.